These 12 T cell receptor beta chains were sequenced from one sample in a study of CD8 T cells in Susac syndrome. With random hexamers, roughly 0.45 to 1 ug RNA was reverse transcribed. TCRdb ran MiXCR on the immunoSEQ multiplex PCR reads and lists one entry per CDR3 protein. The data contain some 240,000 distinct CDR3 sequences, 90% to 96% of them singletons. Sequences were obtained from CD4+ T cells from PBMCs. These receptors were taken from a human donor with Susac syndrome.

This clonotype was seen once. The chain joins TRBV18 to TRBJ1-4; D is uncertain. The V gene's germline CDR1 is KGHSH and CDR2 LQKENI. This CDR3 region has 14 residues. Trimming shortened V by 3 bases and J by 13 bases, and 18 bases separated the two germline ends. The CDR3, as DNA: TGTGCCAGCTCACCTGGTTTAGCCGAGAAGGGACTGTTTTTT. This translates into CASSPGLAEKGLFF.

V usage is TRBV20-1 and J usage is TRBJ1-2, with D maybe TRBD1 (6 bases). The CDR3 length is 17 residues. Between the trimmed V and J ends, which lost 4 bases and 3 bases, there was a span of 24 bases. Germline V gene sequence: CDR1 DFQATT, CDR2 SNEGSKA (reference sequence). The CDR3 bases are TGCAGTGCTAAAGGGGGTTACAGCCTCCTTGGGGACTATGGCTACACCTTC. Translated: CSAKGGYSLLGDYGYTF.

The genes are TRBV15 and TRBJ2-2; D uncertain. This CDR3 is 13 amino acids long. The germline V and J ends were trimmed by 4 bases and 4 bases, with 7 bases remaining between them. The germline V gene has CDR1 LNHNV and CDR2 YYDKDF (reference sequence). The CDR3 DNA is TGTGCCACCAGCATTGGCGCCACCGGGGAGCTGTTTTTT. This codes for CATSIGATGELFF.

This clonotype has more than one count but fewer than ten. V usage is TRBV29-1 and J usage is TRBJ2-7; D possibly corresponds to TRBD1 (5 bases). CDR1 is SQVTM and CDR2 is ANQGSEA in the germline V gene. There are 11 residues in the CDR3. The V end lost 3 bases, the J end lost 5 bases, and 8 bases lay between the germline ends. CDR3 sequence: CSVDTTDEQYF. Here the CDR3 DNA reads TGCAGCGTTGACACGACAGACGAGCAGTACTTC.

The chain recombines TRBV20-1 with TRBJ2-7, with D perhaps TRBD1 (6 bases). The CDR3 is made up of 11 amino acids. V gave up 7 bases and J gave up 1 base, with 8 bases separating them. Germline V CDR1 and CDR2: DFQATT, SNEGSKA (reference sequence). The CDR3 nucleotides read TGCAGTGGACAGGCTTCCTACGAGCAGTACTTC. This sequence encodes CSGQASYEQYF.

The chain is built from TRBV7-9 and TRBJ2-7; either TRBD1 or TRBD2 may supply D (5 bases each). The CDR3 spans 15 residues. CDR1 and CDR2 from the germline V gene are SEHNR and FQNEAQ (reference sequence). V lost 0 bases, J lost 5 bases, and 14 bases lay in between. The CDR3 sequence is CASSLAGTPNHEQYF. CDR3 in DNA: TGTGCCAGCAGCTTAGCCGGGACCCCGAACCACGAGCAGTACTTC.

The chain couples TRBV7-3 to TRBJ2-1; no clear D gene. The germline V gene encodes CDR1 SGHTA and CDR2 FQGTGA. The CDR3 covers 14 residues. V lost 5 bases and J 3 bases, leaving 11 bases between the germline ends. Here the CDR3 reads CASSDVWDYNEQFF. In DNA form, the CDR3 reads TGTGCCAGCAGCGATGTTTGGGACTACAATGAGCAGTTCTTC.

The J gene is TRBJ1-1, the V gene TRBV6-5; the D gene is possibly TRBD1 (6 bases). Trimming removed 2 bases from V and 7 bases from J, with 11 bases in between. The V gene's germline CDR1 is MNHEY and CDR2 SVGAGI. CDR3 size: 13 residues. CDR3 DNA sequence: TGTGCCAGCAGTTACCCCGGACAGAGTGAAGCTTTCTTT. Amino acids: CASSYPGQSEAFF.

J is TRBJ2-5 and V is TRBV30, with unresolved D. Per germline, CDR1 GTSNPN and CDR2 SVGIG (reference sequence). This CDR3 is built from 11 residues. V lost 0 bases and J 4 bases, leaving 3 bases between the germline ends. The CDR3 bases are TGTGCCTGGAGTGTACTAGAGACCCAGTACTTC. This encodes CAWSVLETQYF.

V and J are TRBV12-2 and TRBJ2-5; the table's D call, TRBD2, was not checked against the DNA. TRBV12-2 is annotated as a pseudogene. This CDR3 spans 14 amino acids. Here the CDR3 reads CALTLGLAGETQYF. CDR3 sequence (DNA): TGTGCACTCACCCTGGGCCTAGCGGGAGAGACCCAGTACTTC.

The chain recombines TRBV4-2 with TRBJ2-7; the match to TRBD2 covers 8 bases. The germline CDR1 and CDR2 sequences are LGHNA and YNFKEQ. The CDR3 loop spans 17 amino acids. V shed 1 base, J shed 3 bases, and the junction held 11 bases outside the gene matches. CDR3: CASSQGFGGEGIYEQYF. CDR3 in DNA: TGTGCCAGCAGCCAAGGTTTCGGGGGGGAGGGAATCTACGAGCAGTACTTC.

The rearrangement uses TRBV29-1 and TRBJ2-2; D unclear. This CDR3 spans 12 amino acids. Germline V gene sequence: CDR1 SQVTM, CDR2 ANQGSEA. With 5 bases removed from V and 3 bases from J, the gap between germline ends came to 7 bases. The CDR3 DNA reads TGCAGCGTTATCAGTTACACCGGGGAGCTGTTTTTT. Protein: CSVISYTGELFF.